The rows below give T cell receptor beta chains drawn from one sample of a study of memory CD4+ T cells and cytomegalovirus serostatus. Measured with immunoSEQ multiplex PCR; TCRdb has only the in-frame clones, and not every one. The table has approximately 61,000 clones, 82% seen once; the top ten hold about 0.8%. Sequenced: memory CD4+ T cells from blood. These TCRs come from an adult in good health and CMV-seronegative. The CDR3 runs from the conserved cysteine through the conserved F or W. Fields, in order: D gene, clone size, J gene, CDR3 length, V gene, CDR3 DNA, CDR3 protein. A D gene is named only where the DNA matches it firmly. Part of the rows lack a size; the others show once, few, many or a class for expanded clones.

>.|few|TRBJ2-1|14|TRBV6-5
TGTGCCAGCAGTTACTCGCAGACACTGAATGAGCAGTTCTTC
CASSYSQTLNEQFF
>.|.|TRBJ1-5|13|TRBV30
TGTGCCTGGAGTCACGGGGGGGGTCAGCCCCAGCATTTT
CAWSHGGGQPQHF
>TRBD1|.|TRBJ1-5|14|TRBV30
TGTGCCTGGACAAGACAGGGAGCTAATCAGCCCCAGCATTTT
CAWTRQGANQPQHF
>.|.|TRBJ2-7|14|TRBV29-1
TGCAGCGTTGAAGATCGATCCAGGGGGGACGAGCAGTACTTC
CSVEDRSRGDEQYF
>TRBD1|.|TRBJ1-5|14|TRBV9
TGTGCCAGCAGCGTAGGGCAGGGGGGTCAGCCCCAGCATTTT
CASSVGQGGQPQHF
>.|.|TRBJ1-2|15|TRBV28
TGTGCCAGCAGTTTATGGGCAACACCCGCCGTCGGCTACACCTTC
CASSLWATPAVGYTF
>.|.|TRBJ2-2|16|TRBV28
TGTGCCAGCAGTTTTCAGGAGACCTTCACCACCGGGGAGCTGTTTTTT
CASSFQETFTTGELFF
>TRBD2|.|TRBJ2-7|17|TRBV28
TGTGCCAGCAGTTTTGGAAGGAGGCGGGGGGTTACCTACGAGCAGTACTTC
CASSFGRRRGVTYEQYF
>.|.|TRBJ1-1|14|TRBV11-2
TGTGCCAGCAGCATGTCTTGGGCGAACACTGAAGCTTTCTTT
CASSMSWANTEAFF
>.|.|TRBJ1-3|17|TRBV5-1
TGCGCCAGCAGCTTGATTTCAGCCGGGTTAGGTGGAAACACCATATATTTT
CASSLISAGLGGNTIYF